This passage covers 3 T cell receptor beta chains from one sample sequenced in a study of T cell repertoires in cytomegalovirus infection. Their cognate antigens are unknown. A single record per CDR3 protein comes from TCRdb applying MiXCR to the reads. The sample holds about 740,000 distinct CDR3 sequences, roughly a third seen once. The sequences come from cultured PBMCs, collected from culture after CMV antigen stimulation. The receptors were sampled from a human donor in good health (CMV status not recorded). Some clones in this sample may be carry-over from other donors' samples.

This clonotype occurred many times. The chain couples TRBV7-2 to TRBJ2-2, with D possibly TRBD2 on 5 matching bases. V shed 5 bases and J shed 5 bases, with 9 bases lying between them. This CDR3 has 13 amino acids. Germline V lookup: CDR1 SGHTA, CDR2 FQGNSA. CDR3 in DNA: TGTGCCAGCAGCCCCACTAGGACCGGGGAGCTGTTTTTT. Protein: CASSPTRTGELFF.

The chain employs TRBV7-2 and TRBJ2-7; 9 nucleotides match TRBD1. Germline-derived CDR1 and CDR2 are SGHTA and FQGNSA. CDR3 size: 15 residues. V gave up 5 bases and J gave up 3 bases; unmatched junction bases: 8. CDR3 protein: CASSQTGTGIYEQYF. CDR3 in DNA: TGTGCCAGCAGCCAAACCGGGACAGGGATCTACGAGCAGTACTTC.

Here the CDR3 reads CSAGGVGSGNQPQHF. CDR3 nucleotide sequence: TGCAGTGCCGGGGGGGTCGGGAGTGGGAATCAGCCCCAGCATTTT. The rearrangement joins TRBV20-1 to TRBJ1-5; D perhaps matches TRBD1 (5 bases). Germline V gene data show CDR1 as DFQATT and CDR2 as SNEGSKA (reference sequence). This CDR3 is 15 amino acids long. V gave up 6 bases and J gave up 4 bases, with 19 bases separating them.